These 9 T cell receptor beta chains share one sample of origin, sequenced in a study of Ad26.COV2.S vaccination and SARS-CoV-2 variants. Treatment denoted: some 20 received Ad26.COV2.S at low or high dose, single or two shots; about 5 received placebo; per-sample allocation not given. Specimens were obtained on day 63 following the first vaccine or placebo injection. Libraries were prepared by immunoSEQ multiplex PCR; TCRdb keeps only in-frame clonotypes and omits some of them. The sample has approximately 250,000 clones; approximately 90% are singletons. Material: peripheral blood, obtained in a trial of Ad26.COV2.S vaccine versus placebo. The receptors derive from a person aged 18-65 years who received the Ad26.COV2.S COVID-19 vaccine or a placebo.

V usage is TRBV4-3 and J usage is TRBJ2-7, with D possibly matching TRBD1 (5 bases). CDR3 length: 15 residues. Between the trimmed V and J ends, which lost 0 bases and 5 bases, there was a span of 14 bases. Per germline, CDR1 LGHNA and CDR2 YSLEER. The CDR3 nucleotides read TGCGCCAGCAGCCAAGATTCATCAGGGTCTAACGAGCAGTACGTC. Amino acids: CASSQDSSGSNEQYV.

V gene TRBV5-1 combines with J gene TRBJ2-3; 8 nucleotides align to TRBD2. This CDR3 has 15 residues. The germline CDR1 and CDR2 sequences are SGHRS and YFSETQ. The V and J ends lost 3 bases and 1 base, in that order; junction bases with no gene match: 4. CDR3 loop: CASSSYGGGTDTQYF. The CDR3 bases are TGCGCCAGCAGCTCCTACGGGGGGGGCACAGATACGCAGTATTTT.

The chain links TRBV5-1 to TRBJ2-5; 10 positions agree with TRBD2. The J segment lost 1 base and the V segment lost 0 bases, leaving 3 bases of the junction unmatched. The CDR3 covers 16 residues. From germline, CDR1 is SGHRS and CDR2 YFSETQ. CDR3 coding DNA: TGCGCCAGCAGCTTGGGTAGCGGGGGGTCCCAAGAGACCCAGTACTTC. This translates into CASSLGSGGSQETQYF.

The chain links TRBV30 to TRBJ2-7; tentatively, D is TRBD2 (5 bases). The CDR3 sequence is 13 residues long. Looked up from germline, CDR1 is GTSNPN and CDR2 is SVGIG (reference sequence). Trimming stripped 3 bases from V and 3 bases from J, with 12 bases between. CDR3 loop: CAWSLGVHYEQYF. The CDR3, as DNA: TGTGCCTGGAGCCTCGGGGTTCACTACGAGCAGTACTTC.

The V and J genes are TRBV6-1 and TRBJ2-7, with TRBD1 matching 9 bases. Germline CDR1 and CDR2: MNHNS and SASEGT. V dropped 3 bases and J dropped 1; count of bases not matched to a gene: 10. The CDR3 covers 17 residues. The CDR3 DNA reads as TGTGCCAGCAGTGACTATATGGGACAGGGAAGATCCTACGAGCAGTACGTC. Its translation: CASSDYMGQGRSYEQYV.

This chain links TRBV4-3 with TRBJ1-1; the D is unclear. CDR3 size: 14 residues. V shed 0 bases and J shed 1 base, with 6 bases lying between them. CDR1 and CDR2 (germline): LGHNA, YSLEER. CDR3 region: CASSQDSANTEAFF. The CDR3, as DNA: TGCGCCAGCAGCCAAGATTCAGCGAACACTGAAGCTTTCTTT.

This sequence joins TRBV7-2 and TRBJ1-1, with D unclear. This CDR3 comprises 16 residues. The V and J ends lost 2 bases and 1 base respectively, with 14 bases between them. Germline lookup yields CDR1 SGHTA and CDR2 FQGNSA. The CDR3, as DNA: TGTGCCAGCAGCTTATTTTGGCGACAAGCGAACACTGAAGCTTTCTTT. Its protein product is CASSLFWRQANTEAFF.

The chain combines TRBV27 with TRBJ1-6, with no clear D. Germline-derived CDR1 and CDR2 are MNHEY and SMNVEV (reference sequence). V lost 5 bases, J lost 6 bases, and 14 bases lay in between. CDR3 length: 15 amino acids. The chain's CDR3 is CASSPRRGTNSPLHF. In DNA form, the CDR3 reads TGTGCCAGCAGTCCCCGTCGGGGTACTAATTCACCCCTCCACTTT.

The rearrangement links TRBV28 to TRBJ1-1; D is unresolved. The CDR3 sequence is 15 residues long. From germline, CDR1 is MDHEN and CDR2 SYDVKM. V was cut by 6 bases and J by 4 bases, with 18 bases left in between. CDR3 sequence reads: CASRPSAGRSTEAFF. The CDR3 DNA reads TGTGCCAGCAGACCCTCCGCGGGGAGGAGCACTGAAGCTTTCTTT.